This note documents a single TCR beta chain sequence. This entry comes from a study of shared T cell receptors in the human thymus. TCRdb's copy holds only in-frame clones and misses some; the assay was immunoSEQ multiplex PCR. This sample has some 640,000 clones, with about 89% found just once. The CDR3 is 15 residues long. Trimming stripped 3 bases from V and 1 base from J, with 10 bases between. Per the germline V gene, CDR1 is MDHEN and CDR2 is SYDVKM. The same data also went into a second study, on human thymus T cells.

The material sequenced was thymocytes. The origin of this receptor is a boy in the first two years of life with a congenital heart defect. The chain recombines TRBV28 with TRBJ1-5, with no clear D. The CDR3 DNA is TGTGCCAGCAGTTTCCACAGACCGAGCAATCAGCCCCAGCATTTT. Its translation: CASSFHRPSNQPQHF.